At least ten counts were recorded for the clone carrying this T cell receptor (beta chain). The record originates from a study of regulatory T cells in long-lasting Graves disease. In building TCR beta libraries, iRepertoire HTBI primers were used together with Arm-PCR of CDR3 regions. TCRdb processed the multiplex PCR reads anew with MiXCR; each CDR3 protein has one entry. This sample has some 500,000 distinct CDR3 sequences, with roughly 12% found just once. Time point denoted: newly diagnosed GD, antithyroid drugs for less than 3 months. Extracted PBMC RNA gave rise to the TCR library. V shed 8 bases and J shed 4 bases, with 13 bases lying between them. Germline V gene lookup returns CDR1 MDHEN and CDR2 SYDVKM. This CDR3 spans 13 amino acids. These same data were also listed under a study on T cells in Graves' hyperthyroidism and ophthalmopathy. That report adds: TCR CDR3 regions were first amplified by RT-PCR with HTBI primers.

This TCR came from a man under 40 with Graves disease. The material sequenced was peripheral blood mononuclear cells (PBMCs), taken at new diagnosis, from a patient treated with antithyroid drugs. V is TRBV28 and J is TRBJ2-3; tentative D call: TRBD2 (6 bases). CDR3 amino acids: CASGTQTPDTQYF. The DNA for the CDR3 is TGTGCCAGCGGGACTCAAACCCCAGATACGCAGTATTTT.